A single sample gave rise to the 23 T cell receptor beta chains below, sequenced in a study of T cells in localized non-small cell lung cancer. This table comes from immunoSEQ multiplex PCR, and its TCRdb copy is limited to in-frame clones, with some not included. Seen here are some 90,000 clones, around 90% observed once, and the top ten hold around 15%. The sample here was peripheral blood, taken before any cancer treatment. These receptor sequences come from a man between 40 and 70 years old with stage I squamous cell lung carcinoma.

V usage is TRBV7-2 and J usage is TRBJ1-4, with 8 positions matching TRBD1. The CDR3 runs 15 residues. V gave up 3 bases and J gave up 7 bases; unmatched junction bases: 7. CDR1 is SGHTA, CDR2 FQGNSA, per germline. The CDR3 loop is CASSFWTGRVEKLFF. Written as DNA, the CDR3 is TGTGCCAGCAGCTTTTGGACAGGGAGGGTTGAAAAACTGTTTTTT.

The V and J genes are TRBV10-2 and TRBJ2-3, with D unresolved. The length of the CDR3 is 12 residues. Germline lookup yields CDR1 WSHSY and CDR2 SAAADI. Trimming removed 4 bases at V and 4 bases at J, with 6 bases between. This CDR3 is CASSGWADTQYF. The DNA of the CDR3 is TGCGCCAGCAGTGGGTGGGCAGATACGCAGTATTTT.

This chain links TRBV11-2 with TRBJ1-1; D ambiguous. CDR3 length: 15 residues. Looked up from germline, CDR1 is SGHAT and CDR2 is FQNNGV. V gave up 0 bases and J gave up 0 bases, with 8 bases separating them. CDR3 DNA sequence: TGTGCCAGCAGCTTAGAGGGAGGGATGAACACTGAAGCTTTCTTT. Amino acids: CASSLEGGMNTEAFF.

The rearrangement links TRBV27 to TRBJ2-3; D gene ambiguous. Germline V gene lookup returns CDR1 MNHEY and CDR2 SMNVEV (reference sequence). V lost 2 bases, J lost 6 bases, and 3 bases lay in between. The CDR3 sequence is 11 residues long. The CDR3 reads CASSLRDTQYF. The DNA of the CDR3 is TGTGCCAGCAGTTTAAGGGATACGCAGTATTTT.

The genes are TRBV29-1 and TRBJ1-1; no definite D call. Germline-derived CDR1 and CDR2 are SQVTM and ANQGSEA. V lost 5 bases and J 4 bases, leaving 17 bases between the germline ends. The CDR3 consists of 14 residues. The CDR3 DNA is TGCAGCGTTTCAACCGGGCGAGAGGCCACTGAAGCTTTCTTT. This sequence encodes CSVSTGREATEAFF.

The rearrangement uses TRBV5-6 and TRBJ1-5; 9 positions agree with TRBD1. Germline V gene lookup returns CDR1 SGHDT and CDR2 YYEEEE. The J segment lost 3 bases and the V segment lost 4 bases, leaving 5 bases of the junction unmatched. The CDR3 loop spans 15 amino acids. CDR3 coding DNA: TGTGCCAGCAGCACGGGGACAGGGATCAATCAGCCCCAGCATTTT. Its protein product is CASSTGTGINQPQHF.

The V and J genes are TRBV4-1 and TRBJ2-4, with 12 bases lining up with TRBD1. V was pared by 3 bases and J by 2 bases, with 2 bases of the junction left unmatched. Germline V gene lookup returns CDR1 MGHRA and CDR2 YSYEKL. CDR3 length: 16 amino acids. The CDR3 is CASSQGQGATKNIQYF. CDR3 coding DNA: TGCGCCAGCAGCCAGGGACAGGGGGCAACCAAAAACATTCAGTACTTC.

The gene calls are TRBV5-4 and TRBJ2-3, with D possibly TRBD2 on 6 matching bases. Trimming pared 0 bases from V and 5 bases from J, leaving 10 bases between. Germline lookup yields CDR1 SGHNT and CDR2 YYREEE (reference sequence). This CDR3 comprises 14 residues. The CDR3 sequence is CASSLVAGKDTQYF. The CDR3 DNA sequence: TGTGCCAGCAGCTTGGTTGCGGGGAAAGATACGCAGTATTTT. The full variable domain, in which reference TRBV5-4 and TRBJ2-3 provide the parts outside the CDR3, is ETGVTQSPTHLIKTRGQQVTLRCSSQSGHNTVSWYQQALGQGPQFIFQYYREEENGRGNFPPRFSGLQFPNYSSELNVNALELDDSALYLCASSLVAGKDTQYFGPGTRLTVL.

This clone was detected a few times. The genes are TRBV2 and TRBJ1-2; 8 bases fit TRBD1. J was trimmed by 4 bases and V by 7 bases; bases with no gene match: 5. There are 13 residues in the CDR3. From germline, CDR1 is SNHLY and CDR2 FYNNEI. CDR3 sequence (DNA): TGTGCCAGCACCGGACAGGGAGGCTATGGCTACACCTTC. It encodes CASTGQGGYGYTF.

J is TRBJ1-2 and V is TRBV9, with 8 bases that match TRBD1. This CDR3 contains 16 residues. The V segment lost 4 bases and the J segment 4 bases; nucleotides outside the gene matches: 12. CDR1 is SGDLS and CDR2 is YYNGEE in the germline V gene. DNA for the CDR3: TGTGCCAGCAGCCTCAAGACAGGGGTGGGAAGCTATGGCTACACCTTC. It encodes CASSLKTGVGSYGYTF.

The rearrangement joins TRBV6-6 to TRBJ2-7, with D perhaps TRBD1 (6 bases). CDR3 length equals 14 residues. The germline V and J ends were trimmed by 4 bases and 0 bases, with 10 bases remaining between them. The germline V gene has CDR1 MNHNY and CDR2 SVGAGI (reference sequence). The DNA of the CDR3 is TGTGCCAGCAGTTTAGGGGGATTCTCCTACGAGCAGTACTTC. As protein: CASSLGGFSYEQYF.

V and J are TRBV29-1 and TRBJ2-7; tentatively, D is TRBD1 or TRBD2 (7 bases each). The CDR3 is 12 amino acids. Trimming removed 6 bases from V and 6 bases from J, with 15 bases in between. From germline, CDR1 is SQVTM and CDR2 ANQGSEA. CDR3 sequence: CSVVPGGGEQYF. The CDR3 DNA is TGCAGCGTAGTACCAGGGGGGGGCGAGCAGTACTTC.

The V and J genes are TRBV7-6 and TRBJ1-2, with a tentative D call TRBD1 (5 bases). Germline-derived CDR1 and CDR2 are SGHVS and FNYEAQ. The CDR3 contains 13 residues. Trimming left V 5 bases short and J 6 bases short, with 13 bases between. This CDR3 is CASSRGTVDGYTF. In DNA, the CDR3 is TGTGCCAGCAGCCGAGGGACTGTGGATGGCTACACCTTC.

The rearrangement joins TRBV30 to TRBJ1-2; D call uncertain. CDR1 is GTSNPN, CDR2 SVGIG, per germline (reference sequence). CDR3 length: 13 residues. V was clipped by 5 bases and J by 6 bases, with 16 bases between them. In nucleotides, the CDR3 is TGTGCCTGGTTAAATGGGGTTGGCGATGGCTACACCTTC. It encodes CAWLNGVGDGYTF.

The sample holds one count of this clone. V gene TRBV7-2 combines with J gene TRBJ2-7; 10 bases map to TRBD1. Germline-derived CDR1 and CDR2 are SGHTA and FQGNSA. The V and J ends lost 1 base and 1 base, in that order; junction bases with no gene match: 7. The CDR3 has 17 residues. This CDR3 reads CASSLDRRTGGSYEQYF. DNA for the CDR3: TGTGCCAGCAGCTTAGATCGACGGACAGGGGGATCCTACGAGCAGTACTTC.

This clone has just a few counts. The chain has TRBV6-1 and TRBJ1-6; possibly TRBD1 for D (5 bases). CDR1 and CDR2 from the germline V gene are MNHNS and SASEGT. V dropped 0 bases and J dropped 8 bases, with 11 bases sitting between them. The CDR3 has 15 amino acids. CDR3 sequence: CASSEAGGLHSPLHF. The CDR3 region has the DNA TGTGCCAGCAGTGAAGCGGGGGGTTTGCATTCACCCCTCCACTTT.

This clone was seen more than once but under ten times. The genes are TRBV29-1 and TRBJ2-5; 7 positions match TRBD1. This CDR3 spans 14 amino acids. The germline CDR1 and CDR2 sequences are SQVTM and ANQGSEA. V lost 4 bases to trimming and J lost 5 bases; unmatched junction nucleotides: 10. Here the CDR3 DNA reads TGCAGCGTTGGCCTACAGGGGATTTGGGAGACCCAGTACTTC. It specifies CSVGLQGIWETQYF.

V usage is TRBV6-1 and J usage is TRBJ2-3, with 12 nucleotides matching TRBD2. After removal of 2 bases from V and 4 bases from J, the junction contained 19 bases not matched to a gene. Germline lookup yields CDR1 MNHNS and CDR2 SASEGT. The CDR3 runs to 21 residues. CDR3 residues: CASSESVPGLAGPSNPDTQYF. In DNA form, the CDR3 reads TGTGCCAGCAGTGAAAGCGTTCCAGGACTAGCGGGGCCTTCAAATCCAGATACGCAGTATTTT.

The chain employs TRBV6-1 and TRBJ2-1; 8 bases line up with TRBD2. Germline trimming cut 2 bases from V and 9 bases from J; bases unmatched to any gene: 9. CDR3 length: 15 amino acids. Per germline, CDR1 MNHNS and CDR2 SASEGT. CDR3 DNA sequence: TGTGCCAGCAGTGAACCGGGACTAGTGGTTGGTGAGCAGTTCTTC. Its protein is CASSEPGLVVGEQFF.

The sample holds a few counts of this clone. The chain couples TRBV29-1 to TRBJ1-1; TRBD1 matches 9 bases. V trimming: 4 bases; J trimming: 5 bases; junction bases outside the gene matches: 11. Germline values: CDR1 SQVTM, CDR2 ANQGSEA. The CDR3 spans 15 residues. The CDR3 nucleotides read TGCAGCGTTGGAACGGACAGGGGAGGATTTACTGAAGCTTTCTTT. Encoded protein: CSVGTDRGGFTEAFF.

On this clone: At one end the junction does not follow the germline gene, possibly because of a read error. The gene calls are TRBV6-1 and TRBJ1-2; TRBD1 matches 8 bases. The length of the CDR3 is 13 residues. Germline-derived CDR1 and CDR2 are MNHNS and SASEGT. The CDR3, as DNA: TGTGCCAGCAGTGAAAGAAGGAGGACAGGGTCAGACTTC. Amino acids: CASSERRRTGSDF.

The genes are TRBV5-6 and TRBJ1-4; D possibly corresponds to TRBD1 (5 bases). V was clipped by 2 bases and J by 12 bases, with 20 bases between them. Germline V gives CDR1 SGHDT, CDR2 YYEEEE. This CDR3 contains 15 residues. The CDR3, as DNA: TGTGCCAGCAGCTTACTCACGGGGACTGGGATTGAACTGTTTTTT. This translates into CASSLLTGTGIELFF.

This clone was picked up a small number of times. This chain links TRBV7-9 with TRBJ1-5, with no clear D. V was cut by 3 bases and J by 4 bases, with 4 bases left in between. The CDR3 contains 12 residues. Germline-derived CDR1 and CDR2 are SEHNR and FQNEAQ (reference sequence). CDR3 in amino acids: CASSFGNQPQHF. In DNA form, the CDR3 reads TGTGCCAGCAGCTTCGGAAATCAGCCCCAGCATTTT.